This note documents a single TCR beta chain sequence. There is no known antigen for this receptor. No base quality values were provided; no much bigger clone lies one nucleotide off. The cohort consisted of 666 healthy bone marrow donors. At the time of sampling, all cohort members were nominally healthy, though unrecorded immune exposures were likely present. The donor tested CMV seropositive and was one of the 289 seropositive cohort members. A peripheral blood sample was collected from each donor, and TCR beta sequencing was performed on peripheral blood mononuclear cells. Genomic DNA extraction from the blood cell samples was performed with the Qiagen DNeasy Blood Extraction Kit. From cysteine to phenylalanine, the CDR3 is 11 amino acids long. Only the CDR3 portion is preserved as DNA: 33 bases, with reading frame beginning at the first base. At the junction V is shortened by 5 bases and J by 5 bases, with 10 bases in between. According to the germline V gene (reference sequence), CDR1 reads GTSNPN and CDR2 reads SVGIG.

This entry comes from a study of cytomegalovirus exposure and HLA in healthy donors (dated by TCRdb to about 2017). Regarding the study in general: An earlier analysis of several hundred of the donors reported 276 Gb of sequence data and 95 million to 140 million unique TCR beta sequences obtained from around 170 million T cells. Around 320 gigabases of sequencing data and roughly 90 million unique TCR sequences were included in an early release covering around 650 HLA-typed donors. The genetic ancestry cluster associated with self-reported Caucasian donors included around four fifths of the 300 to 450 genotyped donors. The study aimed to test whether cataloging public T cell receptors could reveal signatures of past pathogen exposure. The study profiled the T cell repertoires of about 640 subjects by immunosequencing and related them to cytomegalovirus serostatus. A separate validation cohort of approximately 120 different subjects was used in addition to the roughly 640-subject first cohort. High-throughput TCR immunosequencing, statistical association of individual TCRs with disease status, and machine learning were combined to predict cytomegalovirus infection status. A later analysis re-examined previously published TCR beta repertoires from about 700 donors and added high-resolution HLA genotyping to investigate patterns of TCR occurrence. The later analysis used no new phenotypic data to find candidate immune exposures, relying instead on TCR beta sequences and their occurrence across donors. An earlier analysis of roughly 580 of the donors used high-throughput TCR beta sequencing to judge whether each TCR beta V gene segment behaved as functional or pseudogenic. Alongside the repertoire data, information on donor age, sex, ethnicity and CMV serostatus was compiled. A later genetic analysis used genome-wide SNP genotypes for about 65% of the 666 donors, treating that subset as a discovery cohort. All discovery cohort repertoires had been generated on a single sequencing platform. HLA typing covered class I and class II loci at four-digit resolution. The number of donors typed differed by locus, with roughly 620-630 for A, B, C, DRB1 and DQB1, more than 500 for DQA1, over 600 for DPA1, and some 470 for DPB1. About 5 DR-DQ haplotypes were handled as single units for association and clustering, since linkage in the cohort was strong. Among a few hundred genotyped donors of the cohort, an average of approximately 240,000 unique TCR beta nucleotide sequences were sequenced per donor, around 20% of them non-productive. What the authors observed across the whole study: In a later genetic analysis, fewer N-insertions in productive TCRs were reported among donors in an Asian-associated ancestry cluster than the roughly 640-donor mean. Three of the identified cytomegalovirus-associated TCR beta chains were confirmed in vitro to be specific for cytomegalovirus antigens. In a later analysis, TCR association rates were found to vary across HLA loci, with the most associated TCRs seen for DRB1 alleles and the fewest for HLA-C alleles. A cluster of highly shared sequence variants was judged likely to represent a technical artifact of the sequencing pipeline. CMV serostatus was the only immune exposure information available for the cohort. Several of the top co-occurrence clusters appeared to be linked to parvovirus B19, influenza, CMV and Epstein-Barr virus, according to a later analysis. Correlated functional status among segregating V segments might be attributable to linkage disequilibrium, but an unknown experimental factor could not be ruled out. Presence/absence analyses assumed roughly uniform sequencing depth across donors, an assumption that may not hold. Because counts were too low, 15 to 20 rarely observed V segments, including chromosome 9 orphons, were excluded from the earlier analysis of some 540 of the donors. The authors suggested that the approach could potentially be extended to other disease states and immunological phenotypes. In a later analysis, some 17,000 TCR beta sequences were associated with specific HLA alleles at a false discovery rate of 0.05. A further reported finding was that TCR beta sequences accurately predicted the HLA-A and HLA-B alleles for most subjects in the first cohort. The classifier was reported to diagnose cytomegalovirus status with high specificity and sensitivity in both the original cohort and the validation cohort. The study listed 150 to 200 TCR beta chains as associated with cytomegalovirus. Most TCR sequences were seen in very few donors, while some public TCRs were found in many individuals. When HLA alleles, especially DR and DQ, strongly co-occurred, attributing TCR associations to individual alleles was difficult. HLA typing was unavailable for some donors at each locus, so association tests used only the typed subset. The 87-base-pair reads could not distinguish some IMGT-functional V segments, including TRBV6-2 and TRBV6-3, so those segments were excluded. A later analysis found that HLA-associated TCR beta chains were more clonally expanded and had lower generation probabilities than equally common non-associated chains. In this cohort, only TCR beta chains were sequenced, and detectable features were limited by the absence of alpha or paired-chain data. According to a later analysis, most CMV-associated TCR beta chains appeared to be HLA-restricted, and the HLA associations seemed to be driven largely by CMV exposure. Broadly in line with IMGT annotations, most TCR beta V segments showed up in productive rearrangements about 87% or about 30% of the time in an earlier analysis of several hundred of the donors. A later genetic analysis associated a missense DCLRE1C variant with V-gene and J-gene trimming of TCR beta chains, and an independent cohort replicated the association.

Preparation of the library involved the immunoSEQ multiplex PCR assay. For the multiplex PCR, a mixture combining 60 forward primers for TCR Vbeta segments and 13 reverse primers for TCR Jbeta segments was used. The CDR3 region of rearranged TCR beta genes was amplified from genomic DNA with a multiplex PCR assay. Amplified TCR beta libraries were sequenced as 87-base-pair reads on the Illumina HiSeq System. Per the source publication's procedure: In a later analysis, approximately 74 million unique TCR beta chains were counted across the approximately 640 repertoires, and approximately 11 million of these chains were shared by at least two donors. Raw reads were error-corrected and collapsed into unique sequences with a nearest-neighbor algorithm that merged closely related sequences to remove PCR and sequencing errors. To assign V, D and J gene segments, CDR3 sequences were aligned to IMGT reference sequences. For a sequence to be retained, at least a six-nucleotide match to both a V gene segment and a J gene segment was required. A rearrangement counted as productive if the CDR3 had no stop codons and remained in frame with V and J, and every other rearrangement counted as non-productive. CDR3 was defined according to IMGT convention as the region running from the second conserved V-encoded cysteine to the conserved J-encoded phenylalanine. The earlier analysis of some 580 of the donors excluded any sequence lacking an unambiguous match to a single V gene segment. In an earlier analysis of some 590 of the donors, a V segment was called functional when productive rearrangements were above 56.7%, and segregating when the standard deviation between donors exceeded 5%. To diagnose cytomegalovirus status from the catalog of TCR beta chain sequences, a statistical classification framework was built. A later analysis assigned V and J genes by comparing TCR nucleotide sequences with IMGT/GENE-DB human TR gene sequences. A later analysis assigned CDR3 sequences and most-parsimonious VDJ recombination scenarios with the TCRdist pipeline. In a later analysis, every TCR beta chain was defined by the combination of its CDR3 amino acid sequence and its V-gene family, and reads without a unique V-gene family were dropped. A later analysis removed 592 highly shared, low-generation-probability nucleotide sequences to deal with suspected cross-contamination and a sequencing artifact. In a later analysis, a clonal expansion index for each public chain was calculated from normalized within-repertoire ranks of inferred template counts. Generation probabilities in a later analysis came from a VDJ recombination model fitted to out-of-frame rearrangements, and those results were checked against IGoR. In a later analysis, hypergeometric tests were used to score TCR-TCR, TCR-HLA and TCR-CMV co-occurrence, with a repertoire-size bias correction applied to TCR pairs. To estimate false discovery rates, a later analysis permuted the HLA or CMV assignments 20 times. In a later analysis, co-occurring TCRs were grouped using DBSCAN, and TCRdist sequence similarity was added for clustering within HLA-allele-positive subsets. Repertoires with fewer than 30,000 or more than 120,000 public chains were left out of co-occurrence clustering, as were about 5 repertoires with anomalous nucleotide sharing. Sourced from immuneACCESS, this table was stored by TCRdb with only in-frame sequences that have V and J called. A share of the clones is absent; for the studies checked, an unresolved V gene accounts for under half, and the remainder has no known explanation. V and J calls and clone size are copied from that table; D and trimming were computed from the DNA. Within this sample are about 120,000 clones, with 80% of them counted one time only. 8.5% to 10% of the sample belongs to the ten largest clones.

The rearrangement joined TRBV30 to TRBJ2-7; 5 matching bases give a weak D call of TRBD1. The source of this sequence is a female donor in good health and CMV-seropositive. Specimen: PBMCs. At the DNA level, the sequence is TGTGCCTGGCAAGGGGTCCACGAGCAGTACTTC. The encoded protein is CAWQGVHEQYF.